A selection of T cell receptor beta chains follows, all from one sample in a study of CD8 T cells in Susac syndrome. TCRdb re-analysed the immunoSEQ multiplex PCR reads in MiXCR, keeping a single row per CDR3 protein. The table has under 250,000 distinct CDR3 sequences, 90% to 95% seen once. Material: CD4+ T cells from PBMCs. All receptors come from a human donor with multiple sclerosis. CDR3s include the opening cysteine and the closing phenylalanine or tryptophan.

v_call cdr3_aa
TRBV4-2 CASSPEARRNTIYF
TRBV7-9 CASSTRTTGIGELFF
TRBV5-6 CASSRTTGELFF
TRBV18 CASSPGPGGRETQYF
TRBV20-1 CSARDPNRGTEAFF
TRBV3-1 CASSPSLAGEPLRTDTQYF
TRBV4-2 CASSLNLKLAGGDGELFF
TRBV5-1 CASSQGQPYNEQFF
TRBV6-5 CASSDGDQPQHF
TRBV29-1 CSVARIQETQYF
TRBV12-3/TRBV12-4 CASATGSLQPQHF
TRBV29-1 CSVGVNEQFF
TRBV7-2 CASSPSGARSDTQYF
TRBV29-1 CGGHTSTDTQYF
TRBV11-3 CASSPREVTDTQYF
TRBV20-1 CSALTQGTNEKLFF
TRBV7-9 CASSLNQGLPYYGYTF
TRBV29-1 CSGTTGSETQYF
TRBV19 CASNLRSGANPGELFF
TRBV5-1 CASSPLNRAGLAKNIQYF
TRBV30 CAWAARETQYF
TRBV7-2 CASSPEPSSNSPLHF
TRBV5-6 CASSYGTAGSYNSPLHF
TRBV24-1 CATSEGPRELFF
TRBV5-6 CASSLVGGGETQYF
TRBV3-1 CASSHRSSYRELFF
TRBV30 CAWSVGTGHQPQHF